A selection of T cell receptor beta chains follows, all from one sample in a study of beta chain features in type 1 diabetes. Data came from immunoSEQ multiplex PCR; TCRdb stores just in-frame clones and leaves some out. The table includes 150,000 or so clones, roughly 11% detected once. Sequenced input: central memory CD4+ T cells from blood. The receptors stem from a man aged 18-30 years in good health. CDR3s include the opening cysteine and the closing phenylalanine or tryptophan. The order of the fields is D gene, V gene, J gene, clone size, CDR3 DNA, CDR3 protein. D genes are given only for firm matches. Only part of the rows carry a size: once, few, many, or a class if the clone is expanded.

>TRBD1|TRBV27|TRBJ2-3|few
TGTGCCAGTCTGGACAGGGGGAGGTTTACAGATACGCAGTATTTT
CASLDRGRFTDTQYF
>TRBD1|TRBV27|TRBJ1-1|NA
TGTGCCAGCAGTCCCGGACAGGGGGCGCGGACTGAAGCTTTCTTT
CASSPGQGARTEAFF
>TRBD1|TRBV2|TRBJ2-3|NA
TGTGCCAGCACTCCGGACAGGGGGAATACGCAGTATTTT
CASTPDRGNTQYF
>TRBD1|TRBV18|TRBJ2-7|NA
TGTGCCAGCTCACCACTGACAGGGCACGAGCAGTACTTC
CASSPLTGHEQYF
>TRBD2|TRBV7-2|TRBJ2-1|NA
TGTGCCAGCACCAGAGCGGGAGTCGGCAATGAGCAGTTCTTC
CASTRAGVGNEQFF
>NA|TRBV7-2|TRBJ1-5|NA
TGTGCCAGCAGCCCGTGGGTGGGAAACAATCAGCCCCAGCATTTT
CASSPWVGNNQPQHF
>TRBD1|TRBV7-2|TRBJ2-1|few
TGTGCCAGCAGCAAAGAGACAGGGTTCGGTGAGCAGTTCTTC
CASSKETGFGEQFF
>TRBD1|TRBV6-7|TRBJ1-4|NA
TGTGCCAGCAGTCGAGAACAGGGGGCGGATGAAAAACTGTTTTTT
CASSREQGADEKLFF
>NA|TRBV7-2|TRBJ2-5|few
TGTGCCAGCAGCTTATCGGGGGCTTTTGGCCAAGAGACCCAGTACTTC
CASSLSGAFGQETQYF
>TRBD2|TRBV7-2|TRBJ2-3|many
TGTGCCAGCAGCTTCTTAGCGGGGCGGAGCACAGATACGCAGTATTTT
CASSFLAGRSTDTQYF
>NA|TRBV9|TRBJ2-2|NA
TGTGCCAGCAGCCCTCCGAGGGTGAACACCGGGGAGCTGTTTTTT
CASSPPRVNTGELFF
>NA|TRBV14|TRBJ1-5|few
TGTGCCAGCAGCCAAGTGGGTTCGGTACAGGGTTTCCAGCCCCAGCATTTT
CASSQVGSVQGFQPQHF